Below, 18 T cell receptor beta chains from the same sample are listed, as sequenced in a study of cytomegalovirus exposure and HLA in healthy donors. 60 Vbeta and 13 Jbeta primers were used in PCR. The protocol was immunoSEQ multiplex PCR, while the TCRdb copy is restricted to in-frame clones and leaves out a portion. The sample is made up of about 120,000 clones, and the top ten hold 6.8% of it. The sequenced sample was PBMCs. Receptors originate from a man between 35 and 55 years old in good health and CMV-seropositive.

The chain employs TRBV5-1 and TRBJ2-5; the match to TRBD1 covers 8 bases. V trimming: 5 bases; J trimming: 4 bases; junction bases outside the gene matches: 13. Germline CDR1 is SGHRS and CDR2 is YFSETQ. The CDR3 is 16 amino acids. The CDR3 region has the DNA TGCGCCAGCAGGGAGCCGGGGGTCAGGGGGCGAGAGACCCAGTACTTC. Translating gives CASREPGVRGRETQYF.

The CDR3 DNA reads as TGCAGCGCCGCCCTTGGACAGGGGGTAGTCTATGGCTACACCTTC. It translates to CSAALGQGVVYGYTF. This sequence joins TRBV29-1 and TRBJ1-2; TRBD1 matches 10 bases. Germline V lookup: CDR1 SQVTM, CDR2 ANQGSEA. J lost 4 bases, V lost 7 bases, and 12 bases had no gene match. The CDR3 sequence is 15 residues long.

This sequence joins TRBV7-9 and TRBJ1-3; no clear D gene. Germline V lookup: CDR1 SEHNR, CDR2 FQNEAQ (reference sequence). The CDR3 is 15 amino acids. With 5 bases removed from V and 0 bases from J, the gap between germline ends came to 11 bases. The CDR3 nucleotides read TGTGCCAGCAGCAAGTCTCAGGACTCTGGAAACACCATATATTTT. This codes for CASSKSQDSGNTIYF.

V and J are TRBV7-6 and TRBJ2-5, with D possibly being TRBD2 (6 bases). CDR1 is SGHVS and CDR2 is FNYEAQ in the germline V gene. The germline V and J ends were trimmed by 2 bases and 3 bases, with 10 bases remaining between them. This CDR3 region has 14 residues. The CDR3 loop reads CASSLTGGKETQYF. CDR3 bases: TGTGCCAGCAGCTTAACTGGGGGGAAAGAGACCCAGTACTTC.

The rearrangement uses TRBV28 and TRBJ2-5, with D possibly TRBD1 on 6 matching bases. The CDR3 is 14 residues long. CDR1 and CDR2 from the germline V gene are MDHEN and SYDVKM. With 4 bases removed from V and 11 bases from J, the gap between germline ends came to 20 bases. The CDR3 spells CASSSGQYLKKQYF. In DNA form, the CDR3 reads TGTGCCAGCAGTTCCGGACAGTACCTTAAGAAGCAGTACTTC.

The V and J genes are TRBV5-1 and TRBJ1-4, with a possible D match to TRBD1 (6 bases). CDR1 is SGHRS, CDR2 YFSETQ, per germline. The CDR3 contains 15 residues. The V end lost 5 bases, the J end lost 0 bases, and 11 bases lay between the germline ends. The CDR3 is CASRGGSATNEKLFF. For the CDR3, the DNA is TGCGCCAGCAGAGGGGGTAGTGCAACTAATGAAAAACTGTTTTTT.

The J gene is TRBJ2-3, the V gene TRBV25-1; D possibly corresponds to TRBD1 (6 bases). The V gene's germline CDR1 is MGHDK and CDR2 SYGVNS. There are 16 residues in the CDR3. Trimming shortened V by 1 base and J by 4 bases, and 15 bases separated the two germline ends. The CDR3: CASSELGSGVPDTQYF. CDR3 DNA sequence: TGTGCCAGCAGTGAATTGGGGTCAGGGGTCCCAGATACGCAGTATTTT.

The chain combines TRBV6-1 with TRBJ1-1; TRBD1 is a possible D gene (5 bases). Trimming stripped 6 bases from V and 1 base from J, with 15 bases between. Germline V CDR1 and CDR2: MNHNS, SASEGT. The CDR3 is 15 residues long. CDR3: CASRIGTGGNTEAFF. The CDR3, as DNA: TGTGCCAGCAGGATTGGGACGGGGGGGAACACTGAAGCTTTCTTT.

The chain couples TRBV5-6 to TRBJ2-1; D uncertain. The V gene lost 4 bases and the J gene lost 6 bases, with 8 bases spanning the gap. CDR1 SGHDT and CDR2 YYEEEE come from the germline V gene. The CDR3 has 12 amino acids. CDR3 protein: CASSALINEQFF. The CDR3 bases are TGTGCCAGCAGCGCGTTGATCAATGAGCAGTTCTTC.

This sequence joins TRBV2 and TRBJ2-7, with 8 bases identical to TRBD2. The CDR3 sequence is 14 residues long. J gave up 3 bases and V 7 bases, and 8 bases lay outside the gene matches. In germline, CDR1 is SNHLY, CDR2 FYNNEI. The CDR3 here is CASTLSSGRYEQYF. DNA of the CDR3: TGTGCCAGCACCCTTTCTAGCGGGCGCTACGAGCAGTACTTC. Full variable domain (missing parts from reference TRBV2 and TRBJ2-7): EPEVTQTPSHQVTQMGQEVILRCVPISNHLYFYWYRQILGQKVEFLVSFYNNEISEKSEIFDDQFSVERPDGSNFTLKIRSTKLEDSAMYFCASTLSSGRYEQYFGPGTRLTVT.

V gene TRBV25-1 combines with J gene TRBJ2-7; 9 bases match TRBD2. Germline loops: CDR1 MGHDK, CDR2 SYGVNS. The CDR3 is made up of 17 amino acids. Trimming at V came to 7 bases and at J to 0 bases, leaving 13 bases not matched to a gene. The CDR3 sequence: CASIRVAGVVRSYEQYF. The CDR3, as DNA: TGTGCCAGCATCAGGGTAGCGGGAGTTGTCCGCTCCTACGAGCAGTACTTC.

CDR3 loop: CASSFAGPRNTIYF. CDR3 bases: TGTGCCAGCAGTTTTGCGGGGCCTAGAAACACCATATATTTT. The V and J genes are TRBV28 and TRBJ1-3, with D perhaps matching TRBD1 (5 bases). The CDR3 length is 14 residues. V lost 3 bases, J lost 5 bases, and 11 bases lay in between. Germline CDR1 reads MDHEN; CDR2 reads SYDVKM.

Comment on this clone: A junction end diverges from the germline sequence, so it may reflect a read error. The chain combines TRBV19 with TRBJ1-5; the D is unclear. CDR1 is LNHDA and CDR2 is SQIVND in the germline V gene (reference sequence). This CDR3 has 13 amino acids. The CDR3 reads CASSLDNNQPQHF. CDR3 DNA: TGTGCCAGTAGTTTAGACAACAATCAGCCCCAGCATTTT.

CDR3 bases: TGTGCCAGCAGGGAGGCTATTAGCTCCTACGAGCAGTACTTC. As protein: CASREAISSYEQYF. V and J are TRBV5-4 and TRBJ2-7; possible D gene TRBD2, 5 bases. CDR1 is SGHNT, CDR2 YYREEE, per germline (reference sequence). CDR3 length: 14 residues. Trimming cost V 5 bases and J 0 bases, with 12 bases left between them.

J is TRBJ2-5 and V is TRBV2; D is undetermined. CDR3 size: 12 residues. From germline, CDR1 is SNHLY and CDR2 FYNNEI. The V and J ends lost 2 bases and 5 bases respectively, with 6 bases between them. The CDR3 DNA is TGTGCCAGCAGTGAATCGAGGGAGACCCAGTACTTC. It encodes CASSESRETQYF.

The V and J genes are TRBV27 and TRBJ2-2; D gene ambiguous. The germline V gene encodes CDR1 MNHEY and CDR2 SMNVEV (reference sequence). This CDR3 spans 14 amino acids. Trimming left V 0 bases short and J 2 bases short, with 4 bases between. CDR3 sequence reads: CASSLSLNTGELFF. As DNA, the CDR3 is TGTGCCAGCAGTTTATCACTTAACACCGGGGAGCTGTTTTTT.

The chain links TRBV19 to TRBJ2-1, with 7 bases fitting TRBD1. The V gene's germline CDR1 is LNHDA and CDR2 SQIVND (reference sequence). Unmatched junction bases numbered 8, after V lost 4 bases and J lost 8 bases. The CDR3 contains 14 residues. This chain's CDR3 is CASSTGDSRYEQFF. The CDR3 DNA follows: TGTGCCAGTAGTACCGGGGACAGTCGCTATGAGCAGTTCTTC.

In nucleotides, the CDR3 is TGTGCCAGCTCACCACGCCTCAAACAGGGGAGTGATGGCTACACCTTC. Protein sequence: CASSPRLKQGSDGYTF. This sequence joins TRBV18 and TRBJ1-2; TRBD1 agrees at 7 bases. The CDR3 consists of 16 residues. J was trimmed by 6 bases and V by 1 base; bases with no gene match: 11. Germline loops: CDR1 KGHSH, CDR2 LQKENI.